Listed below are T cell receptor beta chains from one sample, sequenced in a study of cytomegalovirus exposure and HLA in healthy donors. Produced via immunoSEQ multiplex PCR; TCRdb's table is partial and in-frame only. The sample includes approximately 190,000 clones, 82% of them seen just once. Source material: PBMCs. These TCRs come from a woman in her late teens or twenties in good health and CMV-seronegative. Both conserved end residues are part of each CDR3. The order of the fields is J gene, clone size, D gene, V gene, CDR3 DNA, CDR3 protein. D genes are given only for firm matches. Where a row states a size, it is once, few, many or the class of an expanded clone; other rows omit it.

TRBJ1-5,NA,NA,TRBV28,TGTGCCAGCAGTTTGTTGGACAGTCTAAATCAGCCCCAGCATTTT,CASSLLDSLNQPQHF
TRBJ1-4,few,TRBD1,TRBV5-5,TGTGCCAGCGGAACAGGGGGCTGGACTAATGAAAAACTGTTTTTT,CASGTGGWTNEKLFF
TRBJ2-7,once,NA,TRBV11-2,TGTGCCAGCAGCTTAGAGGCCCCTGGCGAGCAGTACTTC,CASSLEAPGEQYF
TRBJ1-5,NA,TRBD1,TRBV7-2,TGTGCCAGCAGCTTCGGACAGGGCGGCCAGCCCCAGCATTTT,CASSFGQGGQPQHF
TRBJ1-4,NA,TRBD1,TRBV7-9,TGTGCCAGCAGCTTGCTCGGAACAGGGGGAAATGAAAAACTGTTTTTT,CASSLLGTGGNEKLFF
TRBJ1-2,NA,TRBD1,TRBV9,TGTGCCAGCAGCGTAGGACAGGGACCTGGCTACACCTTC,CASSVGQGPGYTF
TRBJ1-2,NA,TRBD1,TRBV6-1,TGTGCCAGCAGTGGCCTGGACAGGGCTTGGGGCTACACCTTC,CASSGLDRAWGYTF
TRBJ1-6,once,TRBD1,TRBV7-6,TGTGCCAGCAGCTCCGGACAGGTCAAAGCCCTCCACTTT,CASSSGQVKALHF
TRBJ1-1,NA,NA,TRBV10-3,TGTGCCATCAAAGGCCGAGAGGACACTGAAGCTTTCTTT,CAIKGREDTEAFF
TRBJ2-5,once,NA,TRBV6-5,TGTGCCAGCAGTTACCGGAGCACAGAGACCCAGTACTTC,CASSYRSTETQYF
TRBJ2-2,few,TRBD1,TRBV6-5,TGTGCCAGCAGACAGGGGGCCATTTGGGCCGGGGAGCTGTTTTTT,CASRQGAIWAGELFF
TRBJ1-1,NA,NA,TRBV19,TGTGCCAGTACCTTTCAGGGAGGGGATTTTGGCACTGAAGCTTTCTTT,CASTFQGGDFGTEAFF
TRBJ1-2,NA,NA,TRBV5-6,TGTGCCAGCAGCTTGGGATCCCATTCGAGCTATGGCTACACCTTC,CASSLGSHSSYGYTF
TRBJ1-5,once,NA,TRBV7-6,TGTGCCAGCAGCTTAGTATTGCAGGGAGGCTATCAGCCCCAGCATTTT,CASSLVLQGGYQPQHF
TRBJ1-5,NA,TRBD1,TRBV28,TGTGCCAGCAAATTGGACAGGGGGCTCGCTCAGCCCCAGCATTTT,CASKLDRGLAQPQHF
TRBJ2-7,NA,NA,TRBV9,TGTGCCAGCAGCGCCTCGCCTGGTGGGGCCGGAGAGTACGAGCAGTACTTC,CASSASPGGAGEYEQYF
TRBJ2-7,NA,NA,TRBV6-6,TGTGCCAGCATGGGGTTAGGCGGAGGGATCTACGAGCAGTACTTC,CASMGLGGGIYEQYF
TRBJ2-7,NA,NA,TRBV27,TGTGCCAGCAGTTTAATCGGCGGCGAGCAGTACTTC,CASSLIGGEQYF
TRBJ1-2,NA,NA,TRBV4-1,TGCGCCAGCAGCCAAGAAGAGGTGGTCTATGGCTACACCTTC,CASSQEEVVYGYTF
TRBJ2-7,NA,NA,TRBV14,TGTGCCAGCAGCCAATCGTCCGGGGTCAGCGAGCAGTACTTC,CASSQSSGVSEQYF
TRBJ2-3,NA,TRBD2,TRBV5-6,TGTGCCAGCAGCTTAGCGGGGTCAGATACGCAGTATTTT,CASSLAGSDTQYF
TRBJ2-7,few,NA,TRBV6-6,TGTGCCACCCGGACAGACTACGAGCAGTACTTC,CATRTDYEQYF
TRBJ1-1,NA,NA,TRBV19,TGTGCCAGTAGTTACCTAGGGGGCACTGAAGCTTTCTTT,CASSYLGGTEAFF
TRBJ1-2,NA,NA,TRBV2,TGTGCCAGCAGGACAGTCTATGGCTACACCTTC,CASRTVYGYTF